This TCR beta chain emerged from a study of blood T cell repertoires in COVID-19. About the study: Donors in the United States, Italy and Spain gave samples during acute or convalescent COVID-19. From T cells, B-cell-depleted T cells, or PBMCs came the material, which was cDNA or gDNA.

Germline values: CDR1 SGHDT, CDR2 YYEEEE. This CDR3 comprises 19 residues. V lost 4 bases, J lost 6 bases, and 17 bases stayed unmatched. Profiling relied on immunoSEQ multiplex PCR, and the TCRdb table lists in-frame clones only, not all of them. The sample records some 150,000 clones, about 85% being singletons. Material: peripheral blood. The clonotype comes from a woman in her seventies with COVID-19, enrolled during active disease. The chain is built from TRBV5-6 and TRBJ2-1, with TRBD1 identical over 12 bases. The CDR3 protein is CASSDGLGQGAILGNEQFF. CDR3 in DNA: TGTGCCAGCAGCGACGGACTGGGACAGGGGGCTATCCTGGGCAATGAGCAGTTCTTC.